The 18 T cell receptor beta chains below were found in one sample sequenced in a study of molecular identifiers for immune sequencing clone quantification. TCRdb used MiXCR to reprocess the PCR reads, holding one entry per CDR3 protein. The data hold about 320,000 distinct CDR3 sequences, with over 20% observed a single time. The sequencing input was naive CD8+ T cells from blood, with Jurkat cell RNA spiked in. The subset here: FACS-sorted CD8+CD4-CCR7+CD45RA+ naive T cells. These receptors all stem from a human donor in good health. Some libraries in this study had Jurkat cell RNA spiked in.

This clonotype was observed a handful of times. The rearrangement links TRBV12-3 or TRBV12-4 to TRBJ1-2, with D possibly matching TRBD1 (6 bases). The CDR3 runs 13 residues. V lost 8 bases, J lost 2 bases, and 12 bases lay in between. CDR3 loop: CASHDRLNYGYTF. In DNA, the CDR3 is TGTGCCAGCCACGACAGGTTAAACTATGGCTACACCTTC.

Points on this clonotype: A read error may be the cause here, since a much bigger clone is one base away. V and J are TRBV7-9 and TRBJ1-4; weak D call: TRBD1 (6 bases). The CDR3 is made up of 14 amino acids. Germline CDR1 is SEHNR and CDR2 is FQNEAQ (reference sequence). The DNA for the CDR3 is TGTGCCAGCAGCTCAGGACAGACTAGTGAAAAACCGTTTTTT. This sequence encodes CASSSGQTSEKPFF. The full variable domain, completed using reference TRBV7-9 and TRBJ1-4, is DTGVSQNPRHKITKRGQNVTFRCDPISEHNRLYWYRQTLGQGPEFLTYFQNEAQLEKSRLLSDRFSAERPKGSFSTLEIQRTEQGDSAMYLCASSSGQTSEKPFFGSGTQLSVL.

A note on this clonotype: This may be a read error, as it is one base from a much larger clone. This rearrangement joins TRBV18 to TRBJ2-1; 9 bases match TRBD2. The length of the CDR3 is 16 residues. V gave up 1 base and J gave up 7 bases; unmatched junction bases: 8. From germline, CDR1 is KGHSH and CDR2 LQKENI. The CDR3 loop is CASSPQASGDLNEQFF. The CDR3 coding sequence is TGTGCCAGCTCACCACAGGCTAGCGGGGATTTGAATGAGCAGTTCTTC.

This clonotype has a count of ten or more. V gene TRBV5-1 combines with J gene TRBJ2-3; 10 bases are a match to TRBD2. Per germline, CDR1 SGHRS and CDR2 YFSETQ. The V gene end was trimmed by 5 bases and the J gene end by 3 bases; junction bases not matched to a gene: 12. CDR3 size: 17 residues. In nucleotides, the CDR3 is TGCGCCAGCAGGTTTGGAACGGCTAGCGGGAGAACAGATACGCAGTATTTT. Translating it yields CASRFGTASGRTDTQYF.

This clonotype occurred many times. This sequence joins TRBV19 and TRBJ2-1; 7 bases agree with TRBD2. CDR3 length: 13 residues. J gave up 7 bases and V 3 bases, and 3 bases lay outside the gene matches. In germline, CDR1 is LNHDA, CDR2 SQIVND (reference sequence). For the CDR3, the DNA is TGTGCCAGTAGTATTTCGGGGGGTAATGAGCAGTTCTTC. Amino acid sequence: CASSISGGNEQFF.

This sequence joins TRBV27 and TRBJ1-6; D is ambiguous. The length of the CDR3 is 13 residues. The germline V and J ends were trimmed by 5 bases and 10 bases, with 12 bases remaining between them. Germline V CDR1 and CDR2: MNHEY, SMNVEV (reference sequence). The CDR3 loop reads CASSREQWSPLHF. For the CDR3, the DNA is TGTGCCAGCAGTAGAGAACAGTGGTCACCCCTCCACTTT.

Note on this clonotype: Being one base from a much bigger clone, this may be a read error. The genes are TRBV28 and TRBJ2-2; 8 positions match TRBD2. The germline V gene has CDR1 MDHEN and CDR2 SYDVKM. The CDR3 runs to 17 residues. In DNA form, the CDR3 reads TGTGCCAGCAGTCCCACGGCTAGCGGGTTCTCTACCGGGGAGCTGGTTTTT. Amino acids: CASSPTASGFSTGELVF.

This clonotype was observed a few times. This chain joins TRBV11-2 and TRBJ1-1; no reliable D call. V lost 10 bases, J lost 0 bases, and 6 bases lay in between. CDR1 is SGHAT and CDR2 is FQNNGV in the germline V gene. This CDR3 spans 11 amino acids. The CDR3 DNA reads TGTGCCATTACAGTGAACACTGAAGCTTTCTTT. It translates to CAITVNTEAFF.

This clonotype was recorded at least ten times. The chain carries TRBV7-2 and TRBJ2-1; D is unclear. The CDR3 loop spans 13 amino acids. With 1 base removed from V and 7 bases from J, the gap between germline ends came to 8 bases. Looked up from germline, CDR1 is SGHTA and CDR2 is FQGNSA. CDR3 region: CASSLDYGNEQFF. The DNA of the CDR3 is TGTGCCAGCAGCTTAGATTATGGGAATGAGCAGTTCTTC. Using reference TRBV7-2 and TRBJ2-1 for the parts outside the CDR3, the full variable domain is GAGVSQSPSNKVTEKGKDVELRCDPISGHTALYWYRQSLGQGLEFLIYFQGNSAPDKSGLPSDRFSAERTGGSVSTLTIQRTQQEDSAVYLCASSLDYGNEQFFGPGTRLTVL.

The sample holds a few counts of this clonotype. The chain carries TRBV20-1 and TRBJ2-2; D may be TRBD2 (5 bases). V lost 1 base to trimming and J lost 0 bases, with 9 bases between them. The germline V gene encodes CDR1 DFQATT and CDR2 SNEGSKA (reference sequence). This CDR3 contains 15 residues. CDR3 sequence (DNA): TGCAGTGCTAGAGGCCGGACTGCGAACACCGGGGAGCTGTTTTTT. It yields the protein CSARGRTANTGELFF.

Of note for this clonotype: Without the conserved terminal phenylalanine or tryptophan, this CDR3 likely stems from a read error. This chain joins TRBV7-2 and TRBJ2-1; 9 bases agree with TRBD2. V lost 2 bases and J lost 4; bases outside the gene matches: 3. This CDR3 spans 15 amino acids. Germline V gives CDR1 SGHTA, CDR2 FQGNSA. CDR3 bases: TGTGCCAGCAGCTTACCTACTAGCGGGTACAATGAGCAGTTCTCC. It specifies CASSLPTSGYNEQFS.

Many counts were recorded for this clonotype. The gene calls are TRBV4-1 and TRBJ2-7, with 11 bases matching TRBD2. In germline, CDR1 is MGHRA, CDR2 YSYEKL. V lost 2 bases and J lost 6; bases outside the gene matches: 6. This CDR3 contains 15 residues. As DNA, the CDR3 is TGCGCCAGCAGCCAAACTAGCGGGAGTGGAGCCGAGCAGTACTTC. Translation gives CASSQTSGSGAEQYF.

As concerns this clonotype: This may be a read error, as it is one base from a much larger clone. For the CDR3, the DNA is TGTGCCAGCAGCCTAGGGGGGGGGTCCCCGAGGGCTGAAGCTCTCTTT. Its protein is CASSLGGGSPRAEALF. The rearrangement uses TRBV13 and TRBJ1-1; tentatively, D is TRBD1 (6 bases). The CDR3 has 16 amino acids. CDR1 and CDR2 (germline): PRHDT, FYEKMQ (reference sequence).

This clonotype was seen many times. V usage is TRBV2 and J usage is TRBJ1-2; D might be TRBD1 (5 bases). The germline CDR1 and CDR2 sequences are SNHLY and FYNNEI. V gave up 8 bases and J gave up 4 bases, with 11 bases separating them. The CDR3 totals 12 residues. CDR3 DNA: TGTGCCAGCTTACCCGACAGCTATGGCTACACCTTC. Amino acids: CASLPDSYGYTF.

Only a few counts were recorded for this clonotype. The J gene is TRBJ2-7, the V gene TRBV5-6, with 10 bases aligning to TRBD2. Germline lookup yields CDR1 SGHDT and CDR2 YYEEEE. The V segment lost 4 bases and the J segment 4 bases; nucleotides outside the gene matches: 14. The CDR3 is 17 residues long. CDR3 in DNA: TGTGCCAGCAGCCCACCTCTCGAAGGGACTAGCGTTTACGAGCAGTACTTC. Amino acid sequence: CASSPPLEGTSVYEQYF.

There are many counts of this clonotype. This CDR3 is CASSQSRDTKETQYF. As DNA, the CDR3 is TGCGCCAGCAGCCAATCCCGGGACACCAAAGAGACCCAGTACTTC. The chain carries TRBV4-1 and TRBJ2-5; the D gene is possibly TRBD1 (6 bases). The germline V gene encodes CDR1 MGHRA and CDR2 YSYEKL. The germline V and J ends were trimmed by 2 bases and 3 bases, with 13 bases remaining between them. The CDR3 is 15 amino acids.

This clonotype was seen at least ten times. The chain recombines TRBV5-1 with TRBJ2-1; D ambiguous. V lost 6 bases and J lost 0, with 10 bases in between. Germline-derived CDR1 and CDR2 are SGHRS and YFSETQ. CDR3 length equals 14 residues. The CDR3 DNA is TGCGCCAGCACCTGGGCGAGCTCCTACAATGAGCAGTTCTTC. Translated: CASTWASSYNEQFF.

This clonotype was found many times. The chain links TRBV10-3 to TRBJ1-1; D remains ambiguous. Germline values: CDR1 ENHRY, CDR2 SYGVKD. The length of the CDR3 is 14 residues. V was pared by 2 bases and J by 4 bases, with 11 bases between. The chain's CDR3 is CAISEGQLATEAFF. The DNA of the CDR3 is TGTGCCATCAGTGAGGGGCAGCTTGCCACTGAAGCTTTCTTT.